This T cell receptor (beta chain) was sequenced for a study of graft-versus-host responses after intestinal transplantation. About the study: Induction using anti-thymocyte globulin, followed by tacrolimus and steroids for roughly 3 years, was given to all recipients.

Produced via immunoSEQ multiplex PCR; TCRdb's table is partial and in-frame only. The sample includes roughly 97,000 clones, roughly 91% of them seen just once. A note on this clone: Its antigen remains unknown.

Per the germline V gene, CDR1 is ENHRY and CDR2 is SYGVKD. The CDR3 contains 14 residues. The rearrangement links TRBV10-3 to TRBJ2-5; D is uncertain. The end of the DNA is better explained by TRBJ2-7, so the J call may be wrong. The TCR sequence derives from a human donor who was the organ donor for an intestinal transplant. The sample in question was unstimulated CD4+ T cells sorted from spleen or lymph node cells, obtained before transplant. The CDR3 protein is CAISQNPANYEQYF. DNA for the CDR3: TGTGCCATCAGTCAAAACCCCGCCAACTACGAGCAGTACTTC.